The TCR beta chain under discussion was sequenced for a study of technical replicates of blood from a few donors. Trimming took off 1 base at V and 8 bases at J, with 6 bases between the two ends. The germline CDR1 and CDR2 sequences are SGHRS and YFSETQ. The CDR3 runs to 11 residues. TCRdb's copy holds only in-frame clones and misses some; the assay was immunoSEQ multiplex PCR. The sample lists some 77,000 clones; around 90% were seen once. The J gene is TRBJ1-2, the V gene TRBV5-1, with TRBD1 as a possible D gene (5 bases). Sequenced material: T cells isolated from PBMCs. This TCR was sampled from a human donor in good health. CDR3 nucleotide sequence: TGCGCCAGCAGCTTGCAGGGCGGCTACACCTTC. Translating it yields CASSLQGGYTF.